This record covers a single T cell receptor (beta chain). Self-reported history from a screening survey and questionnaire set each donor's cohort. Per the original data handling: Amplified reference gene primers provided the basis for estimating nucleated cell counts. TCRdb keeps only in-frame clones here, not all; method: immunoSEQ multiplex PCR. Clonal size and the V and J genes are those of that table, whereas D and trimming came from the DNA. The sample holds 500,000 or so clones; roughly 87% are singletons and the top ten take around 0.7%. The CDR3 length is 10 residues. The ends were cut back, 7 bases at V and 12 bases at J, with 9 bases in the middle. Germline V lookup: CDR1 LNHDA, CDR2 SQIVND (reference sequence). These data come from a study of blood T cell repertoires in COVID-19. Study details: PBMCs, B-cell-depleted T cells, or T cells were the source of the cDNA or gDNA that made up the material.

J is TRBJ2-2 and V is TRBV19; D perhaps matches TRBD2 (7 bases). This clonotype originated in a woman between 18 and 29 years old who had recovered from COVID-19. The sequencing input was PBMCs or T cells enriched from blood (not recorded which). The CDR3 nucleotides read TGTGCCAGTATGGGGGGGCAGCTGTTTTTT. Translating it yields CASMGGQLFF.